Listed below are T cell receptor beta chains from one sample, sequenced in a study of cytomegalovirus exposure and HLA in healthy donors. The data were produced by immunoSEQ multiplex PCR, yet TCRdb's version contains in-frame clones alone and is incomplete. Among 110,000 or so clones, around 80% were seen once, and the ten largest hold approximately 2%. Sequencing was done on a sample of PBMCs. The receptors were sampled from a man aged 30 to 45 in good health and CMV-seronegative. The CDR3 runs from the conserved cysteine through the conserved F or W. The D gene is left open where the match is weak. The size entry is marked missing in some rows and otherwise reads once, few, many or a size class.

few	TRBV6-6	TRBJ1-5	NA	TGTGCCAGCAGAGACTACGGGGGGAATAGCAATCAGCCCCAGCATTTT	CASRDYGGNSNQPQHF
NA	TRBV7-2	TRBJ2-5	TRBD1	TGTGCCAGTAATCCGGGACAGGGGAGGGGGGGGAGGGCAGAGACCCAGTACTTC	CASNPGQGRGGRAETQYF
NA	TRBV6-4	TRBJ2-3	TRBD1	TGTGCCAGCAGTCGGTTACAGGGGTCGGATACGCAGTATTTT	CASSRLQGSDTQYF
NA	TRBV9	TRBJ1-1	TRBD1	TGTGCCAGCGACAGGGGGCCGAACACTGAAGCTTTCTTT	CASDRGPNTEAFF
NA	TRBV7-2	TRBJ2-5	NA	TGTGCCAGCAGCCAACCGGCTAGCCGGGGGTTGGAGACCCAGTACTTC	CASSQPASRGLETQYF
once	TRBV28	TRBJ2-5	NA	TGTGCCAGCAGTTTTTCCTCCAGGCCAGAGACCCAGTACTTC	CASSFSSRPETQYF
NA	TRBV6-5	TRBJ1-5	NA	TGTGCCAGCAGAGGGGATCAGCCCCAGCATTTT	CASRGDQPQHF
once	TRBV6-1	TRBJ2-1	TRBD2	TGTGCCAGCAGATTAGCGGGGGATAATGAGCAGTTCTTC	CASRLAGDNEQFF
NA	TRBV6-4	TRBJ2-3	NA	TGTGCCAGCAGTGACTCGGGGGGGGCCACAGATACGCAGTATTTT	CASSDSGGATDTQYF
NA	TRBV2	TRBJ2-7	NA	TGTGCCAGCAGTGACGGGGAACGGGGGGCGGCCGAGCAGTACTTC	CASSDGERGAAEQYF
NA	TRBV6-1	TRBJ2-7	NA	TGTGCCAGCAGTGAAGCGGGGGGAAGCTCCTACGAGCAGTACTTC	CASSEAGGSSYEQYF
NA	TRBV7-9	TRBJ1-3	NA	TGTGCCAGCAGCTTCGTCCGGTCCGGAAACACCATATATTTT	CASSFVRSGNTIYF
NA	TRBV10-1	TRBJ2-4	NA	TGCGCCACCCACGACGGGAGAAACATTCAGTACTTC	CATHDGRNIQYF
NA	TRBV7-9	TRBJ1-2	TRBD1	TGTGCCAGCAGCTTAGACGACAGGGCGCTTTATGGCTACACCTTC	CASSLDDRALYGYTF
NA	TRBV5-8	TRBJ1-2	TRBD1	TGTGCCAGCAGCTTAATTCTCGGACAGGCGGCCTATGGCTACACCTTC	CASSLILGQAAYGYTF
few	TRBV6-5	TRBJ1-5	TRBD1	TGTGCCAGCAGTAGACAGGGGGCTTTTCAGCCCCAGCATTTT	CASSRQGAFQPQHF
NA	TRBV7-9	TRBJ2-2	TRBD1	TGTGCCAGCAGCTCCTACAGGGGTTGGTACACCGGGGAGCTGTTTTTT	CASSSYRGWYTGELFF
NA	TRBV2	TRBJ2-7	NA	TGTGCCAGCAGTGTGGGCGTCCCGTCCTACGAGCAGTACTTC	CASSVGVPSYEQYF
NA	TRBV4-1	TRBJ1-5	NA	TGCGCCAGCAGCCAAGATCGACAGGGCAATCAGCCCCAGCATTTT	CASSQDRQGNQPQHF
NA	TRBV30	TRBJ1-5	NA	TGTGCCTGGAGTTGGGCACTGAATCAGCCCCAGCATTTT	CAWSWALNQPQHF
NA	TRBV5-1	TRBJ2-1	NA	TGCGCCAGCAGCTTGGGACAGGAGGCTGAGCAGTTCTTC	CASSLGQEAEQFF
NA	TRBV9	TRBJ1-2	NA	TGTGCCAGCAGCGTAGTGGGGACACTGTATGGCTACACCTTC	CASSVVGTLYGYTF
NA	TRBV30	TRBJ1-2	NA	TGTGCCTGGAGTCCTCTCAGGGTGGACTATGGCTACACCTTC	CAWSPLRVDYGYTF
NA	TRBV9	TRBJ1-1	NA	TGTGCCAGCAGCGTAGGAGCAGGTCATCCACCTCGTGGTGAAGCTTTCTTT	CASSVGAGHPPRGEAFF
NA	TRBV11-3	TRBJ2-1	NA	TGTGCCAGCAGCTTAGTCACAGGGCCACGGAATGAGCAGTTCTTC	CASSLVTGPRNEQFF
few	TRBV10-3	TRBJ2-1	TRBD1	TGTGCCATCAGCCCCCAGGGGGTAAATGAGCAGTTCTTC	CAISPQGVNEQFF
medium-sized	TRBV7-2	TRBJ2-7	NA	TGTGCCAGCAGCTTAGTTCTTTCTAGCCCCACCTACGAGCAGTACTTC	CASSLVLSSPTYEQYF
NA	TRBV5-8	TRBJ2-6	TRBD1	TGTGCCAGCAGCCGCCGGACAGGCGTCTCAACTTTC	CASSRRTGVSTF
once	TRBV28	TRBJ1-6	NA	TGTGCCAGCAGTTCCCAAGGGGTTGGGAATAATTCACCCCTCCACTTT	CASSSQGVGNNSPLHF
once	TRBV14	TRBJ2-7	NA	TGTGCCAGCAGCCATGGACAGCGAAGCTCCTACGAGCAGTACTTC	CASSHGQRSSYEQYF
NA	TRBV5-1	TRBJ1-4	NA	TGCGCCAGCAGCTTGGAATGGGCCAGACATGAAAAACTGTTTTTT	CASSLEWARHEKLFF
NA	TRBV5-1	TRBJ2-2	NA	TGCGCCAGCGAGGAAGCGCCAAACACCGGGGAGCTGTTTTTT	CASEEAPNTGELFF
NA	TRBV5-1	TRBJ2-5	TRBD2	TGCGCCAGCAGCTTGGAAGCAGCGGGGGAAGAGACCCAGTACTTC	CASSLEAAGEETQYF
NA	TRBV28	TRBJ2-7	NA	TGTGCCAGCAGTTTCGAGCAGGCATACGAGCAGTACTTC	CASSFEQAYEQYF
few	TRBV4-3	TRBJ2-1	NA	TGCGCCAGCAGCCAAGATATAGCGAAGTACAATGAGCAGTTCTTC	CASSQDIAKYNEQFF
NA	TRBV4-3	TRBJ1-2	TRBD1	TGCGCCAGCAGCCCCGGGACAGCCTATGGCTACACCTTC	CASSPGTAYGYTF
NA	TRBV7-2	TRBJ2-7	TRBD1	TGTGCCAGCCGAGGACAGGATCAACAGTACGAGCAGTACTTC	CASRGQDQQYEQYF
NA	TRBV6-1	TRBJ2-2	TRBD1	TGTGCCAGCATAACAGACAGGGGGCGAACCGGGGAGCTGTTTTTT	CASITDRGRTGELFF
few	TRBV13	TRBJ2-1	NA	TGTGCCAGCAGCTCCCTGGGCGATGAGCAGTTCTTC	CASSSLGDEQFF
NA	TRBV5-1	TRBJ1-1	NA	TGCGCCAGCAGCCGAAACGTGGCGAACACTGAAGCTTTCTTT	CASSRNVANTEAFF
NA	TRBV6-1	TRBJ2-1	NA	TGTGCCAGCAGTGAACACAGAAATGAGCAGTTCTTC	CASSEHRNEQFF
NA	TRBV14	TRBJ2-1	NA	TGTGCCAGCAGCCTCCCGGGGGCGGGAGCCTACAATGAGCAGTTCTTC	CASSLPGAGAYNEQFF
NA	TRBV30	TRBJ1-2	TRBD1	TGTGCCTGGGGTGGACAGGCCCTCTATGGCTACACCTTC	CAWGGQALYGYTF
NA	TRBV28	TRBJ2-7	TRBD1	TGTGCCAGCCTTGGGACAGGGGGATCGTACGAGCAGTACTTC	CASLGTGGSYEQYF
NA	TRBV5-1	TRBJ1-5	TRBD1	TGCGCCAGCAGCGCTGGACAGGGCGGTCAGCCCCAGCATTTT	CASSAGQGGQPQHF
NA	TRBV7-8	TRBJ1-6	TRBD1	TGTGCCAGCAGCCCCCCTCGACAGGGCTATAATTCACCCCTCCACTTT	CASSPPRQGYNSPLHF
NA	TRBV7-2	TRBJ1-2	NA	TGTGCCAGCAGCTTACCCAGCGGGGTTGGAGTGGGTGGCTACACCTTC	CASSLPSGVGVGGYTF
NA	TRBV6-5	TRBJ1-2	NA	TGTGCCAGCACCAGACACCGGGGATATGGCTACACCTTC	CASTRHRGYGYTF
few	TRBV10-3	TRBJ1-1	TRBD1	TGTGCCATCGGGCTAGGACAGGGGGAGGAAGCTTTCTTT	CAIGLGQGEEAFF
NA	TRBV7-9	TRBJ2-1	TRBD2	TGTGCCAGCAGCTTAGGAAGCGGGACGGATGAGCAGTTCTTC	CASSLGSGTDEQFF
once	TRBV6-5	TRBJ2-7	TRBD2	TGTGCCAGCAGTTACTCCCCCGGGGGGTCTAACGAGCAGTACTTC	CASSYSPGGSNEQYF
NA	TRBV7-8	TRBJ2-4	TRBD1	TGTGCCAGCAGCCCAGGGGGCTGGTTTGACAAAAACATTCAGTACTTC	CASSPGGWFDKNIQYF
few	TRBV4-3	TRBJ1-5	NA	TGCGCCAGCAGCCATCTCGGGGGCAATCAGCCCCAGCATTTT	CASSHLGGNQPQHF
NA	TRBV9	TRBJ2-7	NA	TGTGCCAGCAGCCCCCATTTCCGATCGGACGAGCAGTACTTC	CASSPHFRSDEQYF
NA	TRBV10-3	TRBJ1-1	NA	TGTGCCATCAGACCCGAGGTGGGAGGGAACACTGAAGCTTTCTTT	CAIRPEVGGNTEAFF
few	TRBV6-6	TRBJ1-5	NA	TGTGCCATCGCACAGGGTTTGGGCAATCAGCCCCAGCATTTT	CAIAQGLGNQPQHF
NA	TRBV18	TRBJ2-7	TRBD1	TGTGCCAGCTCACCAACTACAATATCCTCCGGGACAGGGGTCGAGCAGTACTTC	CASSPTTISSGTGVEQYF
NA	TRBV28	TRBJ2-1	TRBD1	TGTGCCAGCAGTTTATACGGACAGGGGATTGGGAATGAGCAGTTCTTC	CASSLYGQGIGNEQFF
few	TRBV19	TRBJ2-3	NA	TGTGCCAGTAGCACAGCCAGGGGCACAGATACGCAGTATTTT	CASSTARGTDTQYF
NA	TRBV5-4	TRBJ2-1	TRBD2	TGTGCCAGCAGCTCCACAGCGGGGGGGCCGGGTGAGCAGTTCTTC	CASSSTAGGPGEQFF